A selection of T cell receptor beta chains follows, all from one sample in a study of control samples from healthy donors and cancer patients. TCRdb keeps only in-frame clones here, not all; method: immunoSEQ multiplex PCR. The sample yields 90,000 to 100,000 clones, 75% to 85% seen once. Sequencing input: blood. The receptor set was obtained from a woman aged 25 to 39 in good health. The conserved cysteine and the conserved F or W are not part of the CDR3 here.

v_call	j_call	cdr3_aa
TRBV7-2	TRBJ1-3	ASSLDKGAGNTIY
TRBV2	TRBJ2-5	ASNQRMGQETQY
TRBV5-4	TRBJ1-1	ASSRPGTEGDEAF
TRBV23-1	TRBJ2-7	ARPPHSYEQY
TRBV5-6	TRBJ1-2	ASSPDTGGYT
TRBV12-3/TRBV12-4	TRBJ2-2	ASRDVTGELF
TRBV30	TRBJ2-1	AWSADRGRKQF
TRBV29-1	TRBJ2-3	SGLSGTGTDTQY
TRBV24-1	TRBJ1-5	ATSRNNQPQH
TRBV6-5	TRBJ1-2	ASSYSGAGNYGYT
TRBV4-3	TRBJ2-3	ASSQNRETQY
TRBV7-2	TRBJ2-6	ASSQGLAGANVLT
TRBV30	TRBJ1-5	AWSPIGRNGNQPQH
TRBV7-2	TRBJ2-7	ASSGPLTPSYEQY
TRBV5-8	TRBJ2-1	ASSLRTGLNNEQF
TRBV7-2	TRBJ2-5	ASSLASGGAQY
TRBV10-3	TRBJ1-2	AIRGTGTGYT
TRBV30	TRBJ2-3	ACARYRGSTDTQY
TRBV2	TRBJ2-2	ASSEARANTGELF
TRBV11-2	TRBJ2-5	ASSPGTGVGETQY
TRBV5-4	TRBJ1-2	ASSLALGAGGKIYGYT
TRBV14	TRBJ1-2	ASSQPGTVYGYT
TRBV29-1	TRBJ1-1	SAQVGAVNTEAF
TRBV28	TRBJ1-2	ASSFRDYGYGYI
TRBV19	TRBJ2-1	ASSMDGDEQF
TRBV12-3/TRBV12-4	TRBJ2-3	ASSFTPAHTQY
TRBV6-4	TRBJ2-3	ASSDSVLASTDTQY
TRBV7-6	TRBJ2-2	ASSPGQWNTGELF
TRBV19	TRBJ1-1	ASSMGRNQNTEAF
TRBV7-2	TRBJ1-2	ASSLGRSNYGYT
TRBV6-5	TRBJ1-1	ASSPGSGAF
TRBV9	TRBJ2-7	ASSVAPGRDYEQY
TRBV2	TRBJ1-6	ASSERQVTTLH
TRBV12-5	TRBJ1-2	ASGLVRTEGDYGYT
TRBV3-1/TRBV3-2	TRBJ2-7	ASSLGTSFRYEQY
TRBV7-2	TRBJ2-5	ASSFPAGGGETQY
TRBV9	TRBJ1-3	ASSEGSGNTIY
TRBV7-2	TRBJ2-2	ASSLRSGGILNTGELF
TRBV6-6	TRBJ2-3	ASSYWDRVGTDTQY
TRBV12-5	TRBJ1-2	ASGGPGQGASYGYT
TRBV6-1	TRBJ2-7	ASSEAWTSGGYEQY
TRBV11-2	TRBJ2-3	ASSLASRTDTQY
TRBV5-1	TRBJ2-1	ASSLRAGQGEQF
TRBV13	TRBJ1-5	ASSLGLGRQPQH